One T cell receptor (beta chain) is described in this entry. The antigen is undetermined. Germline assignment: CDR1 SGHAT and CDR2 FQNNGV. V was pared by 4 bases and J by 8 bases, with 11 bases between. The length of the CDR3 is 13 residues. These data belong to a study of T cell responses to AZD1222 COVID-19 vaccine. Findings and caveats of the study: Only a handful of AZD1222 recipients tested seropositive at baseline. Recipients of two AZD1222 doses showed rising Spike-specific TCR breadth and depth. The repertoires were collected only after the peak T cell response.

Libraries were prepared by immunoSEQ multiplex PCR; TCRdb keeps only in-frame clonotypes and omits some of them. Of around 58,000 clones listed, roughly 90% were seen once; the top ten hold 14%. The origin of this receptor is an adult who received the AZD1222 COVID-19 vaccine. This chain joins TRBV11-2 and TRBJ1-4, with a possible D match to TRBD1 (5 bases). The sequences come from peripheral blood, collected 28 days after the second AZD1222 dose. CDR3: CASSYGGDEKLFF. In nucleotides, the CDR3 is TGTGCCAGCAGCTATGGGGGGGACGAAAAACTGTTTTTT.